This T cell receptor beta chain was identified in a study of T cells in Graves' hyperthyroidism and ophthalmopathy. The study, taken as a whole, reports: Onset of ophthalmopathy came a median approximately 6.5 months after the model predicted it.

Concerning this clonotype: Its antigen is currently unknown.

Amplified TCR beta CDR3 regions derived from RNA transcripts. Researchers ran a first-round RT-PCR on the TCR CDR3 using the HTBI primer set. TCRdb reprocessed the multiplex PCR reads via MiXCR and lists one record per CDR3 protein. Found here are roughly 740,000 distinct CDR3 sequences, about 17% of them singletons; the top ten hold under 8.5%. Unmatched junction bases numbered 7, after V lost 0 bases and J lost 5 bases. The CDR3 has 15 residues. CDR1 is SGDLS and CDR2 is YYNGEE in the germline V gene. The authors deemed Graves' hyperthyroidism stable absent ophthalmopathy progression within 18 months. Uncontrolled infection, other autoimmune disease, pregnancy and lactation each barred patients from inclusion.

This TCR was sampled from a young man with Graves' hyperthyroidism. The rearrangement joins TRBV9 to TRBJ2-5, with 7 bases fitting TRBD2. Input material: blood. CDR3 bases: TGTGCCAGCAGCGTAGGGGGCGGGAGCGGGGAGACCCAGTACTTC. Translation: CASSVGGGSGETQYF.